This passage covers 11 T cell receptor beta chains from one sample sequenced in a study of blood T cell repertoires in COVID-19. Generated by immunoSEQ multiplex PCR, the TCRdb table keeps only in-frame clones and is missing some. The sample shows fewer than 200,000 clones, approximately 83% of them seen only once. The sequencing input was peripheral blood. These TCRs come from a man aged 50-59 years with active or convalescent COVID-19.

The chain employs TRBV29-1 and TRBJ1-4; D gene uncertain. The V and J ends lost 1 base and 10 bases respectively, with 13 bases between them. CDR3 size: 13 residues. Germline V gives CDR1 SQVTM, CDR2 ANQGSEA. This CDR3 is CSVEGYESGKLFF. DNA for the CDR3: TGCAGCGTTGAAGGGTATGAATCCGGAAAACTGTTTTTT.

The V and J genes are TRBV29-1 and TRBJ1-2, with 7 bases that match TRBD1. Trimming took 7 bases from V and 8 from J; bases not matched to a gene: 7. Germline V gene lookup returns CDR1 SQVTM and CDR2 ANQGSEA. This CDR3 contains 11 residues. CDR3 protein: CSAWTGYGYTF. Written as DNA, the CDR3 is TGCAGCGCCTGGACAGGATACGGCTACACCTTC.

The rearrangement links TRBV5-1 to TRBJ1-2, with a weak D call TRBD1 (6 bases). Germline V gene sequence: CDR1 SGHRS, CDR2 YFSETQ. Trimming stripped 4 bases from V and 3 bases from J, with 13 bases between. The CDR3 sequence is 14 residues long. This CDR3 reads CASSNLQGDYGYTF. For the CDR3, the DNA is TGCGCCAGCAGCAACTTACAGGGCGACTATGGCTACACCTTC.

The chain joins TRBV28 to TRBJ1-1; 7 nucleotides match TRBD1. The CDR3 runs 15 residues. After removal of 4 bases from V and 5 bases from J, the junction contained 10 bases not matched to a gene. From germline, CDR1 is MDHEN and CDR2 SYDVKM. CDR3 coding DNA: TGTGCCAGCAGTTCCCCAGGGGGAAGCGGGACTGAAGCTTTCTTT. It encodes CASSSPGGSGTEAFF.

The genes are TRBV27 and TRBJ2-3; 14 bases map to TRBD2. Germline values: CDR1 MNHEY, CDR2 SMNVEV (reference sequence). The CDR3 consists of 17 residues. V was clipped by 3 bases and J by 3 bases; unmatched bases: 5. In nucleotides, the CDR3 is TGTGCCAGCAGTTTGACTAGCGGGGGGGCGGAGACAGATACGCAGTATTTT. Translated, it gives CASSLTSGGAETDTQYF.

The V call is TRBV5-6, the J call TRBJ1-1; D not resolved. The CDR3 covers 11 residues. With 3 bases removed from V and 12 bases from J, the gap between germline ends came to 12 bases. The germline V gene has CDR1 SGHDT and CDR2 YYEEEE. CDR3 protein: CASSSGSLSFF. The DNA of the CDR3 is TGTGCCAGCAGCTCCGGTTCCTTATCTTTCTTT. The full variable domain, in which reference TRBV5-6 and TRBJ1-1 provide the parts outside the CDR3, is DAGVTQSPTHLIKTRGQQVTLRCSPKSGHDTVSWYQQALGQGPQFIFQYYEEEERQRGNFPDRFSGHQFPNYSSELNVNALLLGDSALYLCASSSGSLSFFGQGTRLTVV.

This clone has just a few counts. This sample includes further DNA sequences coding for the same CDR3. The rearrangement links TRBV10-1 to TRBJ2-7, with TRBD1 matching over 7 bases. This CDR3 has 14 residues. Germline lookup yields CDR1 WNHNN and CDR2 SYGVQD (reference sequence). Germline trimming cut 0 bases from V and 2 bases from J; bases unmatched to any gene: 1. CDR3 bases: TGCGCCAGCAGTGAGTCGACAGGGCCCTACGAGCAGTACTTC. It codes for CASSESTGPYEQYF.

The chain couples TRBV7-2 to TRBJ1-1; 9 bases line up with TRBD1. The CDR3 totals 15 residues. The V segment lost 3 bases and the J segment 4 bases; nucleotides outside the gene matches: 6. Germline V lookup: CDR1 SGHTA, CDR2 FQGNSA. This CDR3 reads CASSFTGTGITEAFF. In DNA form, the CDR3 reads TGTGCCAGCAGCTTTACCGGGACAGGGATCACTGAAGCTTTCTTT.

The chain employs TRBV4-2 and TRBJ1-1; D may be TRBD1 (5 bases). Germline V CDR1 and CDR2: LGHNA, YNFKEQ. CDR3 length: 15 residues. Trimming took 0 bases from V and 4 from J, leaving 12 bases between them. The CDR3 nucleotides are TGTGCCAGCAGCCAAGAGTTGACGGGGGGCACTGAAGCTTTCTTT. Protein product: CASSQELTGGTEAFF.

The V call is TRBV5-4, the J call TRBJ2-1, with TRBD1 as a possible D gene (6 bases). V was cut by 0 bases and J by 0 bases, with 10 bases left in between. CDR3 size: 16 residues. Germline V CDR1 and CDR2: SGHNT, YYREEE (reference sequence). The CDR3 region is CASSLADRPSYNEQFF. DNA of the CDR3: TGTGCCAGCAGCTTGGCGGACAGACCCTCCTACAATGAGCAGTTCTTC. Using reference TRBV5-4 and TRBJ2-1 for the parts outside the CDR3, the full variable domain is ETGVTQSPTHLIKTRGQQVTLRCSSQSGHNTVSWYQQALGQGPQFIFQYYREEENGRGNFPPRFSGLQFPNYSSELNVNALELDDSALYLCASSLADRPSYNEQFFGPGTRLTVL.

V usage is TRBV7-2 and J usage is TRBJ2-3, with no clear D. V lost 2 bases and J lost 1, with 10 bases in between. CDR3 length: 15 residues. Germline V gene lookup returns CDR1 SGHTA and CDR2 FQGNSA. CDR3 nucleotides: TGTGCCAGCAGCTTAATCGGTACTGGCACAGATACGCAGTATTTT. Its translation is CASSLIGTGTDTQYF.